This TCR beta chain was sequenced during a study of lymphopenia after photon versus proton radiotherapy. Sequencing was performed with immunoSEQ multiplex PCR; in TCRdb, only in-frame clones are kept and a portion is missing. The profile shows roughly 25,000 clones, about 84% of them singletons. Notes on this clone: The antigen is unknown.

Study conclusions and caveats: Larger post-nadir TCR diversity loss correlated inversely with survival in deceased patients. Oligoclonal CD8+ Temra expansion after nadir drove photon patients' diversity drop. Authors raise, but do not show, better survival with proton therapy.

Trimming removed 5 bases at V and 5 bases at J, with 19 bases between. The CDR3 has 17 residues. Looked up from germline, CDR1 is MDHEN and CDR2 is SYDVKM. V gene TRBV28 combines with J gene TRBJ1-6; no clear D gene. This sample comprised peripheral blood, obtained from a patient treated with proton-based radiotherapy. This TCR came from a woman in her 70s with pancreatic cancer. CDR3: CASSPPPGVGDNSPLHF. The CDR3, as DNA: TGTGCCAGCAGTCCCCCACCCGGGGTCGGGGATAATTCACCCCTCCACTTT.